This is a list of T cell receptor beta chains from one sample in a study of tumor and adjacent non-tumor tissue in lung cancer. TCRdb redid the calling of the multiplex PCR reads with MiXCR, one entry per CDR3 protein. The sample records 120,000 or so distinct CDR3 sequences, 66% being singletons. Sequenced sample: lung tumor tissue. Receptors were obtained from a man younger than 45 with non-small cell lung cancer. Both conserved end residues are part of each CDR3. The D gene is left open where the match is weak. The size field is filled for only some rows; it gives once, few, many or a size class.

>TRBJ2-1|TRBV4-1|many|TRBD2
TGCGCCAGCAGCCTACCGTTGAGGGGGACTAGCGAGAAGCACAATGAGCAGTTCTTC
CASSLPLRGTSEKHNEQFF
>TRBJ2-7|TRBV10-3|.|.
TGTGCCAACTCCTCAAAGGGACGGGGTTACGAGCAGTACTTC
CANSSKGRGYEQYF
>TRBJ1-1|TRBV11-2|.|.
TGTGCCAGCAGCCCCGTGACGAACAGTGAGGCTTTCTTT
CASSPVTNSEAFF
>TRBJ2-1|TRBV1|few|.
TGCACCAGCTGGGGACAGGGGGGCAATGAGCAGTTCTTC
CTSWGQGGNEQFF
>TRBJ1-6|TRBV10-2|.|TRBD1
TGCGCCAGCAGACTAGACAGGGGGAATTCACTCGTCCACTTT
CASRLDRGNSLVHF
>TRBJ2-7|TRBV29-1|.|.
TGCAGCGTTATAAGAAGGGGGGCTGGCGAGCACTACTTC
CSVIRRGAGEHYF
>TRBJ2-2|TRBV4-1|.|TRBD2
TGCGCCAGCAACCAAGATCTTCTAGCGGGAGGGGTAGACACCGGGGAGCTGTTTTTT
CASNQDLLAGGVDTGELFF
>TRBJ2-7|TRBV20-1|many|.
TGCAGTGCTCGTCGAGGGGACATTAGTGAGCAGTACTTC
CSARRGDISEQYF
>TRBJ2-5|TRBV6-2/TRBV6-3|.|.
TGTGCCAGCATAACTAGAGGGCGTTCCGAGACCCAGTACTTC
CASITRGRSETQYF
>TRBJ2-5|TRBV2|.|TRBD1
TGTGCCAGCAGTGTTGGACAGGAAGAGACCCAGTACTTC
CASSVGQEETQYF
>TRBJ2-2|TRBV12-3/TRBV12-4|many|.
TGTGCCAGCGGTCGAACTGCCGGGGAGCTGTTTTTT
CASGRTAGELFF
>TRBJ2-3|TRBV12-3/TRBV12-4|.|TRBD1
TGTGCCAGCAGCCCTTCTGGACAGGGGGCGATCGATACGCAGTATTTT
CASSPSGQGAIDTQYF
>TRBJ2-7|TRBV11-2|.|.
TGTACCAGCAGCTTAGTGAGCCTAGCAGGAGTTTACGAGCAGTACTTC
CTSSLVSLAGVYEQYF
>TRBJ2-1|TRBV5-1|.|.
TGCGCCAGCAGCTTAGGAGGATCCTGCAATGAGCAGTTCTTC
CASSLGGSCNEQFF
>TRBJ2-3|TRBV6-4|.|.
TGTGCCTGCAGTGACTCGGGACAAGGCATAGATATGCAGTATTTT
CACSDSGQGIDMQYF
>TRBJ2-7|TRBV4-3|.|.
TGCGCCAGCAGCCAAGGTAGGATGGGCTTCTACAAGCAGTACTTC
CASSQGRMGFYKQYF
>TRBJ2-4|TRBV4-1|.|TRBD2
TGTGCCAGCAGCCAAGCGGGAGGGCACAAAAACATTCAGTACTTC
CASSQAGGHKNIQYF
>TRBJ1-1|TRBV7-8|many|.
TGTGCCAGCACCCACCCCGCGACAGTTAAAGCTTTCTTT
CASTHPATVKAFF
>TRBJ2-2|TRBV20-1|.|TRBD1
TGCAGTACTACCAAACAGGGGTCGAACGCCGGGGAGCTGTTTTTT
CSTTKQGSNAGELFF
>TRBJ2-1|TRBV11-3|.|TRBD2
TGTGCCAGCTGCTCATTAGCGGGTCTGTACAATGAGCAGTTTTTC
CASCSLAGLYNEQFF